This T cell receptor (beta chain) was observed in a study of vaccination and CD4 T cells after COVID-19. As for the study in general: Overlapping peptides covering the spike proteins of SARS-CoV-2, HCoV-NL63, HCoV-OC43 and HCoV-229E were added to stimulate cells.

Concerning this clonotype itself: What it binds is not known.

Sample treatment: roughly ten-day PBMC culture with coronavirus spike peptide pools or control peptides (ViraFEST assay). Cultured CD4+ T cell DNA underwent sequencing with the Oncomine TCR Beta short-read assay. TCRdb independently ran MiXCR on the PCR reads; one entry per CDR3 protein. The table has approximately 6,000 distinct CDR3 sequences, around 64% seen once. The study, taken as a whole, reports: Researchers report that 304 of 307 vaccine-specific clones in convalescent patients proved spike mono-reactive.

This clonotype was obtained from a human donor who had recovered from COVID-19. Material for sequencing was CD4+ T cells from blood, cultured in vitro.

The CDR3 DNA sequence: TGCAGTGCCCTTAGAGGATACCCCGTACAAGAGACCCAGTACTTC. Its translation is CSALRGYPVQETQYF. This chain uses TRBV20-1 with TRBJ2-5; D call uncertain. This CDR3 contains 15 residues. Germline CDR1 and CDR2: DFQATT and SNEGSKA (reference sequence). V dropped 6 bases and J dropped 2 bases, with 19 bases sitting between them.